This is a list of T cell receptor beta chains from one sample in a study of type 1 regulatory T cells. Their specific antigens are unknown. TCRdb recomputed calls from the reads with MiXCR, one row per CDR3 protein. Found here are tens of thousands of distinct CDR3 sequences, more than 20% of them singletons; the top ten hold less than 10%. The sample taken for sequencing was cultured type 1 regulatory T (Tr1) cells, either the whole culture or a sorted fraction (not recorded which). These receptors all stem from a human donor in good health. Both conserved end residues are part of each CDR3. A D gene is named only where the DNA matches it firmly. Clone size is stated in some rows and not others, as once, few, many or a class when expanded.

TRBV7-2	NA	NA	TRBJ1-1	CASSRGSSETEAFF	TGTGCCAGCAGCCGGGGATCCTCGGAGACTGAAGCTTTCTTT
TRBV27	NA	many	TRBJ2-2	CASSLSSPRTGELFF	TGTGCCAGCAGTTTAAGTTCCCCGAGGACCGGGGAGCTGTTTTTT
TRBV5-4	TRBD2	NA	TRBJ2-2	CASTLLAGGTGELFF	TGTGCCAGCACCCTCCTAGCGGGAGGCACCGGGGAGCTGTTTTTT
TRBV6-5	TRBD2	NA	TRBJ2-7	CASSYHRGGGSSYEQYF	TGTGCCAGCAGTTACCACCGGGGCGGCGGGAGCTCCTACGAGCAGTACTTC
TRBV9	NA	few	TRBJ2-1	CASSVDNEQFF	TGTGCCAGCAGCGTAGACAATGAGCAGTTCTTC
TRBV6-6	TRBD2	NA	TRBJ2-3	CASTRGSDDRGDTQYF	TGTGCCAGCACGCGCGGGAGCGATGATAGGGGAGATACGCAGTATTTT
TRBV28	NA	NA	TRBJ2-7	CASSSAGTIYEQYF	TGTGCCAGCAGTAGCGCCGGGACAATCTACGAGCAGTACTTC
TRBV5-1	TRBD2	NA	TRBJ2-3	CASRSASGSNTQYF	TGCGCCAGCAGGTCCGCTAGCGGCTCCAATACGCAGTATTTT
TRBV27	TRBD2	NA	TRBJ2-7	CASSGRSHYEQYF	TGTGCCAGCAGCGGGAGGTCCCACTACGAGCAGTACTTC
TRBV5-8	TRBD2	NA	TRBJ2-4	CVPGGRSGWNIQYF	TGTGTCCCCGGCGGGAGAAGTGGGTGGAACATTCAGTACTTC
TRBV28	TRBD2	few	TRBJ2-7	CASRRLASEQYF	TGTGCCAGCAGAAGACTAGCAAGTGAGCAGTACTTC
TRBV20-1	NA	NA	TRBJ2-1	CSARGEYNEQFF	TGCAGTGCTAGAGGGGAGTACAATGAGCAGTTCTTC
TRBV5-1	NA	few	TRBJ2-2	CASTPRAGTGELFF	TGCGCCAGCACGCCGCGAGCCGGCACCGGGGAGCTGTTTTTT
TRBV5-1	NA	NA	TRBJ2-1	CASSVGVYEQFF	TGCGCCAGCAGTGTAGGAGTTTATGAGCAGTTCTTC
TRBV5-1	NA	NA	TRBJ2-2	CASSLTATNTGELFF	TGCGCCAGCAGCTTGACAGCCACTAACACCGGGGAGCTGTTTTTT
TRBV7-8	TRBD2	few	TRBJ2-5	CASSTGGGSGETQYF	TGTGCCAGCAGCACCGGTGGCGGGAGTGGGGAGACCCAGTACTTC
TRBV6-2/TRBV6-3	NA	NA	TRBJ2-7	CASSQSYEQYF	TGTGCCAGCAGCCAGTCCTACGAGCAGTACTTC
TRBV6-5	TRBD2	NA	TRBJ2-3	CASSYSRLAGSSTDTQYF	TGTGCCAGCAGTTACTCGAGACTAGCGGGATCTAGCACAGATACGCAGTATTTT
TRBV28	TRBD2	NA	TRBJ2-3	CASSLRLGTSGDTQYF	TGTGCCAGCAGTCTCCGACTTGGGACTAGCGGCGATACGCAGTATTTT
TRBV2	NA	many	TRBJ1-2	CASSEDGGYGYTF	TGTGCCAGCAGTGAAGATGGGGGTTATGGCTACACCTTC
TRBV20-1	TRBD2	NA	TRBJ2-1	CSARLAGTYNEQFF	TGCAGTGCTAGGCTAGCGGGAACCTACAATGAGCAGTTCTTC
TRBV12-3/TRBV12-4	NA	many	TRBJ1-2	CASSSKPNYGYTF	TGTGCCAGCAGTTCGAAACCTAACTATGGCTACACCTTC
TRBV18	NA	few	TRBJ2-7	CASSPQTSYEQYF	TGTGCCAGCTCACCCCAGACTAGCTACGAGCAGTACTTC
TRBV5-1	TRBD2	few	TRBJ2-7	CASSLSSGSSYEQYF	TGCGCCAGCAGCTTGTCTAGCGGGAGTTCCTACGAGCAGTACTTC
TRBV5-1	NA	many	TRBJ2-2	CASSFSPGGGELFF	TGCGCCAGCAGCTTCTCCCCGGGCGGCGGGGAGCTGTTTTTT
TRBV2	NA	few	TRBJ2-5	CASTSVVETQYF	TGTGCCAGCACCTCCGTTGTGGAGACCCAGTACTTC
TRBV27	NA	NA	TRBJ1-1	CASSTTPTGLNTEAFF	TGTGCCAGCAGTACGACTCCGACAGGTCTGAACACTGAAGCTTTCTTT
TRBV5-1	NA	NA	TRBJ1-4	CATSRGPGTPTTNEKLFF	TGCGCCACCAGTAGAGGACCGGGGACGCCTACAACTAATGAAAAACTGTTTTTT
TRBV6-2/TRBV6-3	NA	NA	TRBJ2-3	CASSYGLDSTDTQYF	TGTGCCAGCAGTTACGGTCTGGATAGCACAGATACGCAGTATTTT
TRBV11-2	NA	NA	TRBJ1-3	CASSLGPTASGNTIYF	TGTGCCAGCAGCTTAGGCCCGACAGCTTCTGGAAACACCATATATTTT
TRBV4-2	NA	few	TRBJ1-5	CASSHRTEDQPQHF	TGTGCCAGCAGCCATCGGACAGAAGATCAGCCCCAGCATTTT
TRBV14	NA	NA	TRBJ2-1	CASSKGMGVEQFF	TGTGCCAGCAGCAAGGGGATGGGAGTAGAGCAGTTCTTC
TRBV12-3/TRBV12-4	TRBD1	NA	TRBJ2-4	CASSSSQIRGKVKNIQYF	TGTGCCAGCAGCTCGTCCCAAATCAGGGGGAAGGTCAAAAACATTCAGTACTTC
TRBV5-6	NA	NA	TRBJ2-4	CASSSVTANIQYF	TGTGCCAGCAGCTCCGTGACGGCGAACATTCAGTACTTC
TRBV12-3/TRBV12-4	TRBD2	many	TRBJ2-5	CASSPASRTSGETQYF	TGTGCCAGCAGTCCCGCGAGTCGGACTAGCGGGGAGACCCAGTACTTC